Shown below are 27 T cell receptor beta chains from a single sample sequenced in a study of beta chain features in type 1 diabetes. The entirety of the isolated RNA underwent reverse transcription, so expressed TCRB transcripts were sequenced. Only in-frame clones appear in the TCRdb table, and some are missing; sequencing was by immunoSEQ multiplex PCR. The sample records approximately 300,000 clones, about 11% being singletons. The sample consisted of naive CD4+ T cells from blood. The receptors were sampled from a woman aged 30 to 39 in good health.

The rearrangement uses TRBV9 and TRBJ1-4; D is uncertain. Germline-derived CDR1 and CDR2 are SGDLS and YYNGEE. V was trimmed by 4 bases and J by 6 bases, leaving 19 bases between them. The CDR3 runs 16 residues. CDR3 bases: TGTGCCAGCAGCTCCACCTCGGCGGGGTCCTATGAAAAACTGTTTTTT. As protein: CASSSTSAGSYEKLFF.

This clone turned up a few times. The chain couples TRBV2 to TRBJ2-7; 9 nucleotides line up with TRBD1. The V segment lost 6 bases and the J segment 2 bases; nucleotides outside the gene matches: 8. CDR1 SNHLY and CDR2 FYNNEI come from the germline V gene. CDR3 size: 15 residues. Written as DNA, the CDR3 is TGTGCCAGCAGGGAAAACAGGGGGCCCACCTACGAGCAGTACTTC. Residues: CASRENRGPTYEQYF.

The rearrangement uses TRBV9 and TRBJ2-3; D gene unclear. The CDR3 loop spans 14 amino acids. V was trimmed by 0 bases and J by 2 bases, leaving 7 bases between them. Germline CDR1 and CDR2: SGDLS and YYNGEE. The CDR3 nucleotides read TGTGCCAGCAGCGTAGCCCCCTCCACAGATACGCAGTATTTT. It is translated as CASSVAPSTDTQYF.

This sequence joins TRBV25-1 and TRBJ2-2; 7 nucleotides agree with TRBD1. V dropped 7 bases and J dropped 4; count of bases not matched to a gene: 9. This CDR3 contains 15 residues. CDR1 and CDR2 (germline): MGHDK, SYGVNS. CDR3 bases: TGTGCCAGCACCAACACAGGGGTCGGCACCGGGGAGCTGTTTTTT. Its protein product is CASTNTGVGTGELFF. The full variable domain, with the rest looked up from reference TRBV25-1 and TRBJ2-2, is EADIYQTPRYLVIGTGKKITLECSQTMGHDKMYWYQQDPGMELHLIHYSYGVNSTEKGDLSSESTVSRIRTEHFPLTLESARPSHTSQYLCASTNTGVGTGELFFGEGSRLTVL.

CDR3 bases: TGCAGCGTTGTTGGGCCCAGGTCGGATGAAAAACTGTTTTTT. Translation: CSVVGPRSDEKLFF. The J gene is TRBJ1-4, the V gene TRBV29-1; D is uncertain. CDR1 is SQVTM and CDR2 is ANQGSEA in the germline V gene. V was cut by 4 bases and J by 6 bases, with 15 bases left in between. CDR3 size: 14 residues. The full variable domain, in which reference TRBV29-1 and TRBJ1-4 provide the parts outside the CDR3, is SAVISQKPSRDICQRGTSLTIQCQVDSQVTMMFWYRQQPGQSLTLIATANQGSEATYESGFVIDKFPISRPNLTFSTLTVSNMSPEDSSIYLCSVVGPRSDEKLFFGSGTQLSVL.

This clone was seen a few times. The CDR3 is CASSLLAGVSNEQFF. CDR3 sequence (DNA): TGCGCCAGCAGCTTACTAGCGGGAGTTTCCAATGAGCAGTTCTTC. The chain carries TRBV5-1 and TRBJ2-1, with TRBD2 matching over 11 bases. The CDR3 extends over 15 amino acids. The trim removed 2 bases at V and 6 bases at J, leaving 4 bases unmatched. CDR1 and CDR2 from the germline V gene are SGHRS and YFSETQ.

V usage is TRBV4-1 and J usage is TRBJ2-7; weak D call: TRBD1 (6 bases). Trimming removed 5 bases from V and 6 bases from J, with 14 bases in between. The CDR3 is 13 amino acids. CDR1 is MGHRA and CDR2 is YSYEKL in the germline V gene. This CDR3 is CASSVRDISEQYF. As DNA, the CDR3 is TGCGCCAGCAGCGTCCGGGACATATCCGAGCAGTACTTC.

This clone turned up a few times. The chain links TRBV16 to TRBJ2-4; a weak D match, TRBD2 (5 bases). The V gene lost 2 bases and the J gene lost 8 bases, with 16 bases spanning the gap. The CDR3 consists of 15 residues. Germline values: CDR1 KGHSY, CDR2 FQNENV. CDR3: CASSQRNGIRYIQYF. The CDR3 DNA reads as TGTGCCAGCAGCCAACGAAACGGGATAAGGTACATTCAGTACTTC.

This clone was observed a handful of times. At the DNA level, this CDR3 is encoded by other sequences in the same sample as well. The V call is TRBV19, the J call TRBJ2-7, with 9 positions matching TRBD1. The ends lost 5 bases at V and 0 bases at J; junction bases unmatched: 5. The CDR3 loop spans 15 amino acids. CDR1 LNHDA and CDR2 SQIVND come from the germline V gene (reference sequence). The CDR3 sequence: CASSSPGQGSYEQYF. CDR3 DNA: TGTGCCAGTAGTTCGCCGGGACAGGGCTCCTACGAGCAGTACTTC.

The chain has TRBV7-8 and TRBJ1-5; 7 bases map to TRBD1. Trimming took 2 bases from V and 2 from J; bases not matched to a gene: 0. The CDR3 covers 14 residues. Per germline, CDR1 SGHVS and CDR2 FQNEAQ. The CDR3 DNA reads as TGTGCCAGCAGCTTACAGGGGGGCAATCAGCCCCAGCATTTT. This sequence encodes CASSLQGGNQPQHF.

This chain links TRBV18 with TRBJ2-6, with 8 positions matching TRBD1. The length of the CDR3 is 18 residues. Per the germline V gene, CDR1 is KGHSH and CDR2 is LQKENI. After removal of 2 bases from V and 0 bases from J, the junction contained 6 bases not matched to a gene. CDR3 DNA: TGTGCCAGCTCACCAGTGGGACAGGTTGTCTCTGGGGCCAACGTCCTGACTTTC. Translation gives CASSPVGQVVSGANVLTF.

This clone has only a few counts. V gene TRBV9 combines with J gene TRBJ1-1; D not certain. Trimming left V 2 bases short and J 7 bases short, with 12 bases between. CDR3 length: 13 amino acids. Germline V gives CDR1 SGDLS, CDR2 YYNGEE. The CDR3 loop reads CASSVAGVGEAFF. The CDR3, as DNA: TGTGCCAGCAGCGTCGCCGGGGTGGGTGAAGCTTTCTTT.

This clone was seen a few times. The CDR3 is CASSLDRGPNTGELFF. The CDR3 nucleotides read TGTGCCAGCAGCCTAGACAGGGGGCCGAACACCGGGGAGCTGTTTTTT. The V gene is TRBV7-9, the J gene TRBJ2-2; 10 bases agree with TRBD1. Trimming took 5 bases from V and 0 from J; bases not matched to a gene: 3. The CDR3 runs 16 residues. Germline V gene sequence: CDR1 SEHNR, CDR2 FQNEAQ (reference sequence).

In this sample, this clone turned up a few times. The chain is built from TRBV5-4 and TRBJ2-1, with D tentatively TRBD2 (5 bases). Trimming stripped 4 bases from V and 8 bases from J, with 10 bases between. Germline loops: CDR1 SGHNT, CDR2 YYREEE (reference sequence). The CDR3 has 12 amino acids. The CDR3 DNA sequence: TGTGCCAGCAGCGGGAACGGGGATGAGCAGTTCTTC. Protein sequence: CASSGNGDEQFF.

This clone showed up just a few times. The chain uses TRBV18 and TRBJ2-7, with 8 bases fitting TRBD1. This CDR3 spans 15 amino acids. V was pared by 8 bases and J by 1 base, with 10 bases of the junction left unmatched. Germline V CDR1 and CDR2: KGHSH, LQKENI. The DNA of the CDR3 is TGTGCCAGCACTAACCAGGGGGCGCGATCCTACGAGCAGTACTTC. Translation: CASTNQGARSYEQYF.

A few counts support this clone. The gene calls are TRBV18 and TRBJ2-2; the D gene is possibly TRBD2 (5 bases). Germline V CDR1 and CDR2: KGHSH, LQKENI. The CDR3 spans 16 residues. The V and J ends lost 0 bases and 5 bases respectively, with 13 bases between them. CDR3 protein: CASSPPDGGLTGELFF. The DNA for the CDR3 is TGTGCCAGCTCACCACCGGACGGAGGATTGACCGGGGAGCTGTTTTTT.

As regards this clone: Other DNA sequences from this sample encode an identical CDR3 as well. V is TRBV7-2 and J is TRBJ2-7; no clear D gene. Trimming removed 4 bases at V and 4 bases at J, with 5 bases between. Germline V gives CDR1 SGHTA, CDR2 FQGNSA. CDR3 size: 11 residues. DNA for the CDR3: TGTGCCAGCAGCTCAACATACGAGCAGTACTTC. This encodes CASSSTYEQYF.

The chain links TRBV14 to TRBJ2-1; 7 positions agree with TRBD2. J was trimmed by 4 bases and V by 5 bases; bases with no gene match: 8. The CDR3 is 15 amino acids. Germline CDR1 SGHDN, CDR2 FVKESK. The CDR3 is CASSGRAPNYNEQFF. In DNA, the CDR3 is TGTGCCAGCAGCGGGAGGGCACCCAATTACAATGAGCAGTTCTTC.

This clone was detected a few times. Other DNA sequences of this sample code for an identical CDR3. The rearrangement joins TRBV5-1 to TRBJ2-5, with 8 positions matching TRBD2. J lost 2 bases, V lost 1 base, and 1 base had no gene match. Germline CDR1 SGHRS, CDR2 YFSETQ. This CDR3 comprises 14 residues. CDR3 nucleotide sequence: TGCGCCAGCAGCTTGACTAGCGGTCAAGAGACCCAGTACTTC. Its translation: CASSLTSGQETQYF.

The chain is built from TRBV5-4 and TRBJ2-2; perhaps TRBD2 as D (6 bases). Germline V lookup: CDR1 SGHNT, CDR2 YYREEE (reference sequence). The CDR3 is made up of 15 amino acids. Trimming removed 4 bases at V and 7 bases at J, with 17 bases between. The CDR3 DNA sequence: TGTGCCAGCAGCACCCGGACCAGGGAGGTCGGGGAGCTGTTTTTT. This sequence encodes CASSTRTREVGELFF. Based on the CDR3 plus reference TRBV5-4 and TRBJ2-2, the full variable domain is ETGVTQSPTHLIKTRGQQVTLRCSSQSGHNTVSWYQQALGQGPQFIFQYYREEENGRGNFPPRFSGLQFPNYSSELNVNALELDDSALYLCASSTRTREVGELFFGEGSRLTVL.

The table lists this clone with a few counts. The V gene is TRBV25-1, the J gene TRBJ2-3; TRBD2 matches 11 bases. Germline CDR1 reads MGHDK; CDR2 reads SYGVNS. This CDR3 region has 16 residues. After removal of 2 bases from V and 0 bases from J, the junction contained 1 base not matched to a gene. As DNA, the CDR3 is TGTGCCAGCAGTGAAGGGACTAGCGGCAGCACAGATACGCAGTATTTT. As protein: CASSEGTSGSTDTQYF.

The rearrangement uses TRBV5-1 and TRBJ1-2; D is uncertain. V was pared by 0 bases and J by 4 bases, with 7 bases between. Germline-derived CDR1 and CDR2 are SGHRS and YFSETQ. The CDR3 has 13 amino acids. CDR3 coding DNA: TGCGCCAGCAGCTTGGAGCCCCGCTATGGCTACACCTTC. As protein: CASSLEPRYGYTF.

The gene calls are TRBV14 and TRBJ2-1; 11 nucleotides align to TRBD2. The V gene end was trimmed by 4 bases and the J gene end by 2 bases; junction bases not matched to a gene: 1. Germline V gene lookup returns CDR1 SGHDN and CDR2 FVKESK. The CDR3 length is 15 residues. As DNA, the CDR3 is TGTGCCAGCAGCCGACTAGCGGGGACCTACAATGAGCAGTTCTTC. Its translation: CASSRLAGTYNEQFF. Full variable domain (missing parts from reference TRBV14 and TRBJ2-1): EAGVTQFPSHSVIEKGQTVTLRCDPISGHDNLYWYRRVMGKEIKFLLHFVKESKQDESGMPNNRFLAERTGGTYSTLKVQPAELEDSGVYFCASSRLAGTYNEQFFGPGTRLTVL.

This clone came up a few times. This chain uses TRBV19 with TRBJ2-5; TRBD2 matches 10 bases. Germline V gene sequence: CDR1 LNHDA, CDR2 SQIVND (reference sequence). CDR3 size: 15 residues. With V trimmed by 4 bases and J by 2 bases, 4 bases remained unmatched. CDR3 protein: CASSTVAGGQETQYF. CDR3 in DNA: TGTGCCAGTAGTACCGTAGCGGGAGGACAAGAGACCCAGTACTTC.

This clone came up a few times. The J gene is TRBJ2-2, the V gene TRBV5-1; no firm D call. Trimming removed 0 bases at V and 5 bases at J, with 5 bases between. Germline V gives CDR1 SGHRS, CDR2 YFSETQ. The CDR3 extends over 13 amino acids. The CDR3 sequence is CASSLDGTGELFF. CDR3 nucleotides: TGCGCCAGCAGCTTGGACGGGACCGGGGAGCTGTTTTTT.

V usage is TRBV7-2 and J usage is TRBJ2-5; D perhaps matches TRBD1 (6 bases). The CDR3 has 15 amino acids. V lost 5 bases and J lost 2, with 15 bases in between. The V gene's germline CDR1 is SGHTA and CDR2 FQGNSA. The CDR3: CASSPGQPGQETQYF. CDR3 DNA: TGTGCCAGCAGCCCCGGACAGCCGGGGCAAGAGACCCAGTACTTC.

This clone occurred a few times. The rearrangement links TRBV25-1 to TRBJ1-2, with TRBD1 matching 7 bases. CDR3 size: 13 residues. Looked up from germline, CDR1 is MGHDK and CDR2 is SYGVNS. V was pared by 0 bases and J by 13 bases, with 8 bases of the junction left unmatched. CDR3 sequence reads: CASSEYRTGPSTF. DNA of the CDR3: TGTGCCAGCAGTGAATATAGGACAGGCCCTAGCACCTTC.